The rows below give T cell receptor beta chains drawn from one sample of a study of cytomegalovirus exposure and HLA in healthy donors. Clones were sequenced by immunoSEQ multiplex PCR, and TCRdb holds only the in-frame ones, with some missing. The sample records 85,000 to 95,000 clones, over 75% being singletons. Sequencing was performed on PBMCs. The receptors originated from a man in his thirties or forties in good health and CMV-seropositive. Both conserved end residues are part of each CDR3. D genes are given only for firm matches. Size is stated for part of the rows, as once, few or many counts, or as a class when the clone is expanded.

.	TRBV5-1	16	TRBD2	TRBJ2-2	CASSLLLAGATGELFF	TGCGCCAGCAGCTTGCTACTAGCGGGAGCCACCGGGGAGCTGTTTTTT
.	TRBV7-3	15	.	TRBJ2-7	CASSAQSGSPYEQYF	TGTGCCAGCAGCGCCCAGTCCGGGAGCCCTTACGAGCAGTACTTC
.	TRBV9	15	TRBD2	TRBJ2-1	CASSVITSAYNEQFF	TGTGCCAGCAGCGTAATAACTAGCGCCTACAATGAGCAGTTCTTC
.	TRBV19	14	.	TRBJ2-6	CASSDTSGANVLTF	TGTGCCAGTAGCGACACCTCTGGGGCCAACGTCCTGACTTTC
once	TRBV2	14	TRBD1	TRBJ1-5	CASTLGQGHQPQHF	TGTGCCAGCACCCTAGGACAGGGGCATCAGCCCCAGCATTTT
.	TRBV5-1	16	TRBD2	TRBJ2-5	CASSSGTSGGKETQYF	TGCGCCAGCAGCTCCGGGACTAGCGGGGGGAAAGAGACCCAGTACTTC
few	TRBV19	15	.	TRBJ2-1	CASSTLKRTNNEQFF	TGTGCCAGTAGTACCCTAAAGCGTACCAACAATGAGCAGTTCTTC
.	TRBV7-2	13	.	TRBJ2-2	CASSLNPGRELFF	TGTGCCAGCAGCTTAAACCCGGGGAGGGAGCTGTTTTTT
few	TRBV5-4	17	TRBD2	TRBJ2-5	CASSGGLAGGLEETQYF	TGTGCCAGCAGCGGGGGACTAGCGGGGGGTTTGGAAGAGACCCAGTACTTC
.	TRBV5-1	14	TRBD2	TRBJ2-7	CASSPGSGTYEQYF	TGCGCCAGCAGCCCCGGGAGCGGGACCTACGAGCAGTACTTC
once	TRBV9	14	TRBD1	TRBJ2-3	CASSATGVYDTQYF	TGTGCCAGCAGCGCGACAGGGGTCTACGATACGCAGTATTTT
few	TRBV7-9	15	TRBD1	TRBJ1-4	CASSLPGQLNEKLFF	TGTGCCAGCAGCTTACCGGGACAGTTAAATGAAAAACTGTTTTTT
.	TRBV7-9	14	.	TRBJ1-5	CASSSGGYNQPQHF	TGTGCCAGCAGCTCGGGGGGTTACAATCAGCCCCAGCATTTT
.	TRBV30	14	.	TRBJ1-2	CAWSVGGHNSGDTF	TGTGCCTGGAGTGTCGGGGGGCACAACTCTGGCGACACCTTC
.	TRBV7-9	15	TRBD1	TRBJ1-3	CSSSSTGTGGNTIYF	TGTTCCAGCAGCTCCACCGGGACAGGAGGAAACACCATATATTTT
few	TRBV4-1	17	TRBD1	TRBJ2-6	CASSQRQGAQGANVLTF	TGCGCCAGCAGCCAGAGACAGGGGGCGCAAGGGGCCAACGTCCTGACTTTC
.	TRBV4-3	16	TRBD2	TRBJ2-3	CASSQAPLAVTDTQYF	TGCGCCAGCAGCCAAGCCCCACTAGCGGTCACAGATACGCAGTATTTT
.	TRBV5-1	12	.	TRBJ1-1	CASSQGGPEAFF	TGCGCCAGCAGCCAAGGCGGTCCTGAAGCCTTCTTT
.	TRBV2	14	TRBD1	TRBJ2-3	CASSRQGGTDTQYF	TGTGCCAGCAGCAGACAGGGGGGCACAGATACGCAGTATTTT
.	TRBV5-1	13	.	TRBJ2-7	CASSPAPSREQYF	TGCGCCAGCAGCCCCGCGCCTTCGAGGGAGCAGTACTTC
few	TRBV5-1	16	.	TRBJ2-3	CASSLDAGRGTDTQYF	TGCGCCAGCAGCTTGGATGCGGGAAGGGGAACAGATACGCAGTATTTT
.	TRBV5-1	13	TRBD1	TRBJ1-4	CASSRDRGEKLFF	TGCGCCAGCTCCCGGGACAGAGGGGAAAAACTGTTTTTT
.	TRBV4-2	18	TRBD1	TRBJ1-5	CASSQETGGVVSNQPQHF	TGTGCCAGCAGCCAAGAAACAGGGGGCGTCGTAAGCAATCAGCCCCAGCATTTT
.	TRBV29-1	12	TRBD1	TRBJ2-5	CSVTGGQETQYF	TGCAGCGTGACAGGGGGTCAAGAGACCCAGTACTTC
.	TRBV9	16	TRBD1	TRBJ1-1	CASSASGGDRAVEAFF	TGTGCCAGCAGCGCAAGCGGAGGCGACAGGGCGGTTGAAGCTTTCTTT
.	TRBV4-3	17	TRBD1	TRBJ1-5	CASSQGPRGMGDQPQHF	TGCGCCAGCAGCCAAGGTCCCAGGGGGATGGGGGATCAGCCCCAGCATTTT
.	TRBV11-2	15	TRBD2	TRBJ2-5	CASSLDGRDQETQYF	TGTGCCAGCAGCTTAGATGGGAGGGACCAAGAGACCCAGTACTTC
.	TRBV4-1	21	.	TRBJ2-1	CASSQVSGRVGSTPSYNEQFF	TGCGCCAGCAGCCAGGTAAGCGGGCGCGTTGGATCGACACCCTCCTACAATGAGCAGTTCTTC
.	TRBV7-9	16	TRBD1	TRBJ1-2	CASSPSAGQGLNGYTF	TGTGCCAGCAGCCCCTCAGCCGGACAGGGTTTAAATGGCTACACCTTC
.	TRBV27	15	TRBD1	TRBJ2-7	CASSLRGDRAYEQYF	TGTGCCAGCAGTTTACGTGGGGACAGGGCCTACGAGCAGTACTTC
.	TRBV11-2	16	.	TRBJ1-1	CASSSTPLTLGTEAFF	TGTGCCAGCAGCTCTACCCCCCTGACACTGGGCACTGAAGCTTTCTTT
.	TRBV5-1	15	.	TRBJ2-1	CASTNTGEAYNEQFF	TGCGCCAGCACCAATACGGGAGAAGCCTACAATGAGCAGTTCTTC
.	TRBV5-6	16	TRBD1	TRBJ1-1	CASSFTGQGPNTEAFF	TGTGCCAGCAGCTTCACAGGACAGGGGCCGAACACTGAAGCTTTCTTT
.	TRBV25-1	15	.	TRBJ1-6	CASSVLTGTNSPLHF	TGTGCCAGCAGTGTTTTAACAGGGACTAATTCACCCCTCCACTTT
.	TRBV7-2	15	.	TRBJ2-3	CASSLPRSGTDTQYF	TGTGCCAGCAGCTTACCTAGGTCAGGCACAGATACGCAGTATTTT
.	TRBV5-1	14	.	TRBJ1-1	CASSPARGNTEAFF	TGCGCCAGCAGCCCAGCTCGGGGGAACACTGAAGCTTTCTTT
.	TRBV19	16	TRBD2	TRBJ2-1	CASSTPSGGAPGEQFF	TGTGCCAGTAGTACGCCTAGCGGGGGGGCCCCGGGGGAGCAGTTCTTC
.	TRBV6-1	13	.	TRBJ1-5	CASSPAGNQPQHF	TGTGCCAGCAGTCCAGCGGGGAATCAGCCCCAGCATTTT
.	TRBV11-1	12	TRBD1	TRBJ2-7	CASSLQGDEQYF	TGTGCCAGCAGCTTACAGGGGGACGAGCAGTACTTC
once	TRBV6-1	14	.	TRBJ1-5	CASSQGHRNQPQHF	TGTGCCAGCAGCCAGGGACACCGCAATCAGCCCCAGCATTTT
.	TRBV29-1	12	.	TRBJ2-2	CSVEDLAGELFF	TGCAGCGTTGAAGATTTAGCCGGGGAGCTGTTTTTT
.	TRBV10-3	15	.	TRBJ1-1	CAIPDMRQLNTEAFF	TGTGCCATCCCGGATATGAGACAGCTTAACACTGAAGCTTTCTTT
.	TRBV5-1	14	TRBD2	TRBJ2-7	CASSPTSGNSEQYF	TGCGCCAGCAGTCCGACTAGCGGGAATAGCGAGCAGTACTTC
few	TRBV11-2	13	TRBD1	TRBJ1-1	CASSLTGDTEAFF	TGTGCCAGCAGCTTAACAGGGGACACTGAAGCTTTCTTT
.	TRBV9	16	TRBD1	TRBJ2-1	CASSETTGGFGDEQFF	TGTGCCAGCAGCGAGACGACAGGGGGTTTTGGGGATGAGCAGTTCTTC
.	TRBV5-6	14	.	TRBJ2-3	CASSSPRRTDTQYF	TGTGCCAGCAGCTCCCCGCGGAGAACAGATACGCAGTATTTT
.	TRBV7-8	14	.	TRBJ2-2	CASSLELRGGELFF	TGTGCCAGCAGCTTAGAGTTGCGGGGCGGGGAGCTGTTTTTT
.	TRBV10-3	13	.	TRBJ1-5	CAISGIDTQPQHF	TGTGCCATCAGTGGAATTGACACGCAGCCCCAGCATTTT